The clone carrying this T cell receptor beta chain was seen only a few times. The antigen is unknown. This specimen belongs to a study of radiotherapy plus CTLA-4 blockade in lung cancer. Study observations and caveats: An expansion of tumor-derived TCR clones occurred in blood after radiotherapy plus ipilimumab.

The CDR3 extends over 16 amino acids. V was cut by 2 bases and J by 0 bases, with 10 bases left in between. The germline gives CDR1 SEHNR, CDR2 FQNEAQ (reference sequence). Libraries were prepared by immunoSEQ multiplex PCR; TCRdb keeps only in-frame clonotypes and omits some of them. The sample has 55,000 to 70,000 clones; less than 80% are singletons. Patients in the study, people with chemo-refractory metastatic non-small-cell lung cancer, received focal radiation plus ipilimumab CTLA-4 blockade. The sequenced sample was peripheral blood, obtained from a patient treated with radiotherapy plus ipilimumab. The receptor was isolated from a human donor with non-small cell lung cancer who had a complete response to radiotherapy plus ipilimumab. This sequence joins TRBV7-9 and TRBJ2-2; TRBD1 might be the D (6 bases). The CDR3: CASSLRTAANTGELFF. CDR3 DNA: TGTGCCAGCAGCTTAAGGACAGCGGCGAACACCGGGGAGCTGTTTTTT.